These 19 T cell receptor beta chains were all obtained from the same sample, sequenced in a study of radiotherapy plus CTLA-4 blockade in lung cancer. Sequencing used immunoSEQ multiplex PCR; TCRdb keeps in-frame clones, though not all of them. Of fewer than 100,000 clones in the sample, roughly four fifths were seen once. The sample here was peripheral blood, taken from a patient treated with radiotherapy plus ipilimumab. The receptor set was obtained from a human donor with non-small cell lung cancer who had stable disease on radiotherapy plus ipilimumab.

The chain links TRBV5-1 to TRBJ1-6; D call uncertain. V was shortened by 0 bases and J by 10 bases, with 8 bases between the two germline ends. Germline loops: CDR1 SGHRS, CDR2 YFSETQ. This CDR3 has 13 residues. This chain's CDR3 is CASSLAQNSPLHF. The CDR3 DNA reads TGCGCCAGCAGCTTGGCCCAGAACTCACCCCTCCACTTT.

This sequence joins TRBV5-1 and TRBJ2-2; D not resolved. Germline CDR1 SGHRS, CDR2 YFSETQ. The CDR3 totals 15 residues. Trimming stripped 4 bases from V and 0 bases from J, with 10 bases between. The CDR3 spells CASSLGNPNTGELFF. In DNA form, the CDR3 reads TGCGCCAGCAGCCTGGGGAACCCGAACACCGGGGAGCTGTTTTTT.

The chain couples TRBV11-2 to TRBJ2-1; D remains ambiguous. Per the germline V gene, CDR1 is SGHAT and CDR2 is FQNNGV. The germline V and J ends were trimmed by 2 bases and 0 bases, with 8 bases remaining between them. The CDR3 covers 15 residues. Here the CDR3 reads CASSLIGASYNEQFF. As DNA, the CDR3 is TGTGCCAGCAGCTTAATTGGTGCCTCCTACAATGAGCAGTTCTTC. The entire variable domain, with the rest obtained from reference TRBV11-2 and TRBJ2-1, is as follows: EAGVAQSPRYKIIEKRQSVAFWCNPISGHATLYWYQQILGQGPKLLIQFQNNGVVDDSQLPKDRFSAERLKGVDSTLKIQPAKLEDSAVYLCASSLIGASYNEQFFGPGTRLTVL.

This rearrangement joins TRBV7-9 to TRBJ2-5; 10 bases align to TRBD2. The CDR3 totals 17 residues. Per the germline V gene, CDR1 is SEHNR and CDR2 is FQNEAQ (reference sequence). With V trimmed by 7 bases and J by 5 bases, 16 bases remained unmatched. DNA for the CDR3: TGTGCCAGCATCGAGACGGGGAGCGGGAGGGCCAGGGAGACCCAGTACTTC. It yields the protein CASIETGSGRARETQYF. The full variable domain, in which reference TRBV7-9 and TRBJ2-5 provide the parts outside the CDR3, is DTGVSQNPRHKITKRGQNVTFRCDPISEHNRLYWYRQTLGQGPEFLTYFQNEAQLEKSRLLSDRFSAERPKGSFSTLEIQRTEQGDSAMYLCASIETGSGRARETQYFGPGTRLLVL.

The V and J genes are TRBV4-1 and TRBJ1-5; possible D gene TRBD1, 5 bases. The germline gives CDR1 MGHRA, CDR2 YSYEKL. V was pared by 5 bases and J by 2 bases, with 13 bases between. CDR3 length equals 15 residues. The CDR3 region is CASSEKDSGNQPQHF. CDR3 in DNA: TGCGCCAGCAGCGAAAAAGACAGTGGCAATCAGCCCCAGCATTTT.

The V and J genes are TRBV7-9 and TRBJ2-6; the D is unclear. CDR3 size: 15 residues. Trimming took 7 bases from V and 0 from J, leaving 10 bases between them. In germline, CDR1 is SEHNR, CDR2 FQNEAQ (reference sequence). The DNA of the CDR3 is TGTGCCAGCATCCCCGTTAACTCTGGGGCCAACGTCCTGACTTTC. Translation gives CASIPVNSGANVLTF. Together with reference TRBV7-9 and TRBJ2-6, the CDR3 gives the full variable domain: DTGVSQNPRHKITKRGQNVTFRCDPISEHNRLYWYRQTLGQGPEFLTYFQNEAQLEKSRLLSDRFSAERPKGSFSTLEIQRTEQGDSAMYLCASIPVNSGANVLTFGAGSRLTVL.

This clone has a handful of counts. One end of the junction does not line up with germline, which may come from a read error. This chain's CDR3 is CASSLENTPAYF. The CDR3 nucleotides are TGTGCCAGCAGCTTGGAGAACACCCCAGCTTACTTC. The chain has TRBV7-9 and TRBJ1-2; D is unresolved. The CDR3 consists of 12 residues. The germline V gene encodes CDR1 SEHNR and CDR2 FQNEAQ (reference sequence).

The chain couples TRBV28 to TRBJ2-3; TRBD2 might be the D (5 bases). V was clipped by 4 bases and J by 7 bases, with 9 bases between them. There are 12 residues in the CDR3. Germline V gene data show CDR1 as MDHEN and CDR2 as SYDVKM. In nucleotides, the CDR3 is TGTGCCAGCAGTTCCGGACTGTATACGCAGTATTTT. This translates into CASSSGLYTQYF.

Here the CDR3 DNA reads TGTGCCAGCAGTGAAGGAAACACCATATATTTT. Protein product: CASSEGNTIYF. This chain joins TRBV6-1 and TRBJ1-3; D remains unclear. The CDR3 loop spans 11 amino acids. Germline CDR1 MNHNS, CDR2 SASEGT. Trimming cost V 1 base and J 5 bases, with 0 bases left between them.

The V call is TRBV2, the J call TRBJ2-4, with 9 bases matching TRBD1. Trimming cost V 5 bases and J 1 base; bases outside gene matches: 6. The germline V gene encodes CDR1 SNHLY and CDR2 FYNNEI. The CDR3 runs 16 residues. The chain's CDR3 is CASSRDRGLAKNIQYF. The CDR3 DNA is TGTGCCAGCAGTCGAGACAGGGGGTTGGCCAAAAACATTCAGTACTTC.

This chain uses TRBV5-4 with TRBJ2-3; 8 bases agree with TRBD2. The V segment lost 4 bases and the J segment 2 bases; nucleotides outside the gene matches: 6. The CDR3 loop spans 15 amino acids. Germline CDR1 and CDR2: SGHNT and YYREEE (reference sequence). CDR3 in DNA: TGTGCCAGCAGCGTGAGCGGGGGACCCACAGATACGCAGTATTTT. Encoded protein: CASSVSGGPTDTQYF.

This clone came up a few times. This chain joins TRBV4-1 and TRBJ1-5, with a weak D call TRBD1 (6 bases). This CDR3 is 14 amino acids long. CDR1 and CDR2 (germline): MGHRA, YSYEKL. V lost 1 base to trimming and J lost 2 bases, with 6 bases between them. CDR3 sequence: CASSQAGGNQPQHF. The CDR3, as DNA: TGCGCCAGCAGCCAAGCAGGGGGCAATCAGCCCCAGCATTTT.

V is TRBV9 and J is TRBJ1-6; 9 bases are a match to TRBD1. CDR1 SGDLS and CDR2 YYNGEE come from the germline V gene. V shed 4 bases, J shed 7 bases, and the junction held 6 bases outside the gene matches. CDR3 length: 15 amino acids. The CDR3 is CASSSGQGGNSPLHF. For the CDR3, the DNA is TGTGCCAGCAGCTCGGGACAGGGTGGGAATTCACCCCTCCACTTT.

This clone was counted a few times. Written as DNA, the CDR3 is TGTGCCAGCACCGTACCGGGACTCGGGGAGCAGTACTTC. It is translated as CASTVPGLGEQYF. This chain joins TRBV27 and TRBJ2-7, with D possibly TRBD2 on 6 matching bases. CDR1 MNHEY and CDR2 SMNVEV come from the germline V gene (reference sequence). Trimming took 7 bases from V and 7 from J, leaving 17 bases between them. The CDR3 has 13 residues.

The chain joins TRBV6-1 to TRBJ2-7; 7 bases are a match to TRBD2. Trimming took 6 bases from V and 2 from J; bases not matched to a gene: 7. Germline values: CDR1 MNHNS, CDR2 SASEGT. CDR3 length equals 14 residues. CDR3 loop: CASRGSGRTYEQYF. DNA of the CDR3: TGTGCCAGCAGAGGTAGCGGGCGTACCTACGAGCAGTACTTC.

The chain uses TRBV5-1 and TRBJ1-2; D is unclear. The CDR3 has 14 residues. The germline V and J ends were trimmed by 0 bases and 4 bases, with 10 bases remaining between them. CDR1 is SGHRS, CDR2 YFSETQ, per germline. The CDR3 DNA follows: TGCGCCAGCAGCTTGGGGGAAGTCGGCTATGGCTACACCTTC. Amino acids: CASSLGEVGYGYTF.

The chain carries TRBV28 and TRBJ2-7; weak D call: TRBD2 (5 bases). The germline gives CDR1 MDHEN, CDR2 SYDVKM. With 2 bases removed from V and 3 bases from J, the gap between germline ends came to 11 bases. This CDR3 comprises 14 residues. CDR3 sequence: CASSLRGLVYEQYF. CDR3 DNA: TGTGCCAGCAGTTTACGAGGGCTGGTCTACGAGCAGTACTTC.

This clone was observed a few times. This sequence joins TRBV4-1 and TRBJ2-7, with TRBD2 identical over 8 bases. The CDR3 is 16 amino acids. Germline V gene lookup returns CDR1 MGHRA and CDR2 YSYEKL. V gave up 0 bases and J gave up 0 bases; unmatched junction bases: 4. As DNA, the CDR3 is TGCGCCAGCAGCCAAGAGGTCGGGAGGGCCTCCTACGAGCAGTACTTC. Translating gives CASSQEVGRASYEQYF.

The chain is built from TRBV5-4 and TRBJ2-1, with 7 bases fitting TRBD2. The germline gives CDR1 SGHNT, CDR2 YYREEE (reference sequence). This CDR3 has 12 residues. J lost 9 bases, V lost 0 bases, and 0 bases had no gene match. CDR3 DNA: TGTGCCAGCAGCTTGGAGCGGGGTGAGCAGTTCTTC. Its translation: CASSLERGEQFF.